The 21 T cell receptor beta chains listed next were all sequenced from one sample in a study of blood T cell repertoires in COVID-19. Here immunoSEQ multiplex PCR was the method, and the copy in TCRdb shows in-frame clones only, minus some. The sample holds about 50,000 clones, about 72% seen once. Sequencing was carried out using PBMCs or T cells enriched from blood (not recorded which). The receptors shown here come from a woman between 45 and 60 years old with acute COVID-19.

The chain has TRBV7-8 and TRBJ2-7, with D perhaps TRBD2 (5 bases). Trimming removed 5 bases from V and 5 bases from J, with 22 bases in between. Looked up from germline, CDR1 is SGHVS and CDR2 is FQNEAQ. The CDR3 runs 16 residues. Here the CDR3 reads CASSPDPRAAKDEQYF. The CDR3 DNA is TGTGCCAGCAGCCCCGACCCGCGGGCAGCAAAAGACGAGCAGTACTTC.

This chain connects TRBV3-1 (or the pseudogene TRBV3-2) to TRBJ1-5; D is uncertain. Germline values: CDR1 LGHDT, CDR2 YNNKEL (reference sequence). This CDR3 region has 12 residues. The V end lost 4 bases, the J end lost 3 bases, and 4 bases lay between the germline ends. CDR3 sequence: CASSLHNQPQHF. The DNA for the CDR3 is TGTGCCAGCAGCCTCCACAATCAGCCCCAGCATTTT.

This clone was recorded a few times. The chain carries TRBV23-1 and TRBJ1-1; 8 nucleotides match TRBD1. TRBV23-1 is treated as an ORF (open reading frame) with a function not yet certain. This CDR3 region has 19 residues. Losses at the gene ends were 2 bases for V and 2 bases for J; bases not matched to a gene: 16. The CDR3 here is CASSQPIGGTGALNTEAFF. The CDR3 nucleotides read TGCGCCAGCAGTCAACCCATAGGGGGGACAGGAGCCCTCAACACTGAAGCTTTCTTT.

The CDR3 DNA reads as TGTGCCAGTCTCCAGGAAGCCCGGACTGAAGCTTTCTTT. It yields the protein CASLQEARTEAFF. The V call is TRBV2, the J call TRBJ1-1; D is ambiguous. There are 13 residues in the CDR3. Germline values: CDR1 SNHLY, CDR2 FYNNEI. Trimming took 9 bases from V and 5 from J, leaving 16 bases between them.

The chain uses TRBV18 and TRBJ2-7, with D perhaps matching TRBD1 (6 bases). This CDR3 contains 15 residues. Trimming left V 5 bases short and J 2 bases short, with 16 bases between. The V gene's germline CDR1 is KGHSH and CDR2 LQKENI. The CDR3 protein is CASSAPHRDTYEQYF. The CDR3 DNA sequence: TGTGCCAGCTCAGCCCCGCACAGGGACACCTACGAGCAGTACTTC. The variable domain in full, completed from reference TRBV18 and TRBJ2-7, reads NAGVMQNPRHLVRRRGQEARLRCSPMKGHSHVYWYRQLPEEGLKFMVYLQKENIIDESGMPKERFSAEFPKEGPSILRIQQVVRGDSAAYFCASSAPHRDTYEQYFGPGTRLTVT.

The CDR3 nucleotides read TGTGCCAGCAGCACAACAGGGAATCATTCACCCCTCCACTTT. It codes for CASSTTGNHSPLHF. This rearrangement joins TRBV6-6 to TRBJ1-6; D might be TRBD1 (6 bases). V lost 6 bases and J 8 bases, leaving 14 bases between the germline ends. Germline values: CDR1 MNHNY, CDR2 SVGAGI (reference sequence). The CDR3 extends over 14 amino acids.

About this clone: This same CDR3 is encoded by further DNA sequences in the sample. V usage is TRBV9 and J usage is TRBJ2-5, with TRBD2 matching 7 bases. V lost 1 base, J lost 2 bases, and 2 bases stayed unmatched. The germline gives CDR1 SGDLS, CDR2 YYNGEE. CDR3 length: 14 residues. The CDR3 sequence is CASSVRGLQETQYF. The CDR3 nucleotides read TGTGCCAGCAGCGTAAGGGGACTACAAGAGACCCAGTACTTC.

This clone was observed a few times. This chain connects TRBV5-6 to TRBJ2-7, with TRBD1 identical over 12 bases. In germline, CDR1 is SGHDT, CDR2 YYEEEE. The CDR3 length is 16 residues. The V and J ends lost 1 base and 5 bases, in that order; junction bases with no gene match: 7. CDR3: CASSLRGGTGGNEQYF. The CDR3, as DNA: TGTGCCAGCAGCTTGAGAGGCGGGACAGGGGGCAACGAGCAGTACTTC. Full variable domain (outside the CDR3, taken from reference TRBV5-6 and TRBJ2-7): DAGVTQSPTHLIKTRGQQVTLRCSPKSGHDTVSWYQQALGQGPQFIFQYYEEEERQRGNFPDRFSGHQFPNYSSELNVNALLLGDSALYLCASSLRGGTGGNEQYFGPGTRLTVT.

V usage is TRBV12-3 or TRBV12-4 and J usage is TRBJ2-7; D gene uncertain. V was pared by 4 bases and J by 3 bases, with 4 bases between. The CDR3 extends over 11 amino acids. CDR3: CASSSRYEQYF. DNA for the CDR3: TGTGCCAGCAGTTCCCGCTACGAGCAGTACTTC.

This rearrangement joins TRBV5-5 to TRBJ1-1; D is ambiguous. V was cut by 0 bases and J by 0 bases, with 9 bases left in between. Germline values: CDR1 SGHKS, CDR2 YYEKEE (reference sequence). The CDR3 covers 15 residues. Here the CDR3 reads CASSLEPTMNTEAFF. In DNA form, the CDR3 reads TGTGCCAGCAGCTTGGAGCCTACGATGAACACTGAAGCTTTCTTT.

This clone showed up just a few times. CDR3 bases: TGTGCCAGTAGTCTACAGGGGTTAGGTAATTCACCCCTCCACTTT. This gives the protein CASSLQGLGNSPLHF. The gene calls are TRBV19 and TRBJ1-6; TRBD1 matches at 7 bases. CDR3 length: 15 amino acids. Germline V gene sequence: CDR1 LNHDA, CDR2 SQIVND (reference sequence). V lost 5 bases and J lost 6; bases outside the gene matches: 7.

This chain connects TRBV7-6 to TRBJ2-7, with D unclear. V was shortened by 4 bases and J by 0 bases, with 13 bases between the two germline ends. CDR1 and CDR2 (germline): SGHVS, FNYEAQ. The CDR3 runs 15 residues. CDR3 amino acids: CASSSTRLGSYEQYF. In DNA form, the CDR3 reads TGTGCCAGCAGCTCTACCCGACTGGGCTCCTACGAGCAGTACTTC.

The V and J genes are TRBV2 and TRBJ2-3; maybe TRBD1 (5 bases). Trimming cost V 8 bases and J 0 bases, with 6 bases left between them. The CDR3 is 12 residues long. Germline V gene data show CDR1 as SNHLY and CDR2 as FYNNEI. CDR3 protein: CASPGSTDTQYF. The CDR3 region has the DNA TGTGCCAGCCCAGGGAGCACAGATACGCAGTATTTT.

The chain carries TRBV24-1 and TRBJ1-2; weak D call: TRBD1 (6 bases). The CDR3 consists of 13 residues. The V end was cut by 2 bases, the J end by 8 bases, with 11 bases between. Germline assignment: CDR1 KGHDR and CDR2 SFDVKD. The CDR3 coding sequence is TGTGCCACCAGTGATTCCCAGGGGCGCGGCTACACCTTC. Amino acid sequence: CATSDSQGRGYTF.

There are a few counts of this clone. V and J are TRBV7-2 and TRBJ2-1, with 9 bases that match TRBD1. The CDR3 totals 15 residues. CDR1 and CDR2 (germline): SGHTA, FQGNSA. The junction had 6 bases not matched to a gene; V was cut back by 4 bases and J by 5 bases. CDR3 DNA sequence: TGTGCCAGCAGCTACCGGGACAGGGCTAACAATGAGCAGTTCTTC. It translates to CASSYRDRANNEQFF.

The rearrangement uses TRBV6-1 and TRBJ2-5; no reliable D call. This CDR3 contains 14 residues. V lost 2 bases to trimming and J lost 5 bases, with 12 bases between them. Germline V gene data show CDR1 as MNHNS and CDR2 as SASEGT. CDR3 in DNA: TGTGCCAGCAGTGAAATAGGTAGCCGGGAGACCCAGTACTTC. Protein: CASSEIGSRETQYF.

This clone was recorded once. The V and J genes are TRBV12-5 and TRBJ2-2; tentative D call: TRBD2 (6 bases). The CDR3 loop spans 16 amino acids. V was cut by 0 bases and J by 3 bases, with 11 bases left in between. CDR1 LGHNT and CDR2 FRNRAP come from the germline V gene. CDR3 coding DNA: TGTGCTAGTGGTTTGGTAGGTAGCGGCTACACCGGGGAGCTGTTTTTT. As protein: CASGLVGSGYTGELFF.

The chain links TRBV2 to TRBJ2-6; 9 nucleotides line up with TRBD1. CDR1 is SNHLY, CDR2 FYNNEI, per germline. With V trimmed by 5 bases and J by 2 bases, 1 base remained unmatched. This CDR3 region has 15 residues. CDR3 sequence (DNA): TGTGCCAGCAGTAGGGACAGGGCTGGGGCCAACGTCCTGACTTTC. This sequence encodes CASSRDRAGANVLTF.

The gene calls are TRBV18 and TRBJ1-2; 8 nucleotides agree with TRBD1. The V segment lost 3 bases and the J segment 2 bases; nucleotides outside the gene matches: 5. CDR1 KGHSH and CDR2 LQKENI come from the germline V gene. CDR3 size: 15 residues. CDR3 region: CASSPPQGANYGYTF. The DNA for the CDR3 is TGTGCCAGCTCACCGCCTCAGGGGGCGAACTATGGCTACACCTTC.

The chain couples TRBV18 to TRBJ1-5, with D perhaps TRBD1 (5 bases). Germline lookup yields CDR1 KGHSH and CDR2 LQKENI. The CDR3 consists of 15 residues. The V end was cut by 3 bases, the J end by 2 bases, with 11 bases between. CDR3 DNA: TGTGCCAGCTCACCGGGGGGGATGGGCAATCAGCCCCAGCATTTT. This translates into CASSPGGMGNQPQHF. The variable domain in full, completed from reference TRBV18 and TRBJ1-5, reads NAGVMQNPRHLVRRRGQEARLRCSPMKGHSHVYWYRQLPEEGLKFMVYLQKENIIDESGMPKERFSAEFPKEGPSILRIQQVVRGDSAAYFCASSPGGMGNQPQHFGDGTRLSIL.

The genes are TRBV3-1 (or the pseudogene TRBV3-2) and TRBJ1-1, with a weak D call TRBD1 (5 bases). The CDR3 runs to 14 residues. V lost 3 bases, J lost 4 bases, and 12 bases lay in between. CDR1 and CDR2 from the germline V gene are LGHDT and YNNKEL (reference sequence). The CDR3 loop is CASSHRVLSTEAFF. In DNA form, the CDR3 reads TGTGCCAGCAGCCACAGGGTTTTGAGCACTGAAGCTTTCTTT.